Detailed here is one TCR beta chain. What it binds is not known. Patients underwent thyroid surgery, and none had received any treatment before it. This entry belongs to a study of metastatic and nonmetastatic thyroid tumors. Study details: Malignant and benign thyroid patients had repertoires compared in peripheral blood and tumor or nodule tissue. Study outcomes and limitations: In both blood and tumor samples, TCR beta diversity was reported significantly higher for malignant than benign nodules.

CDR1 and CDR2 from the germline V gene are LNHNV and YYDKDF (reference sequence). J gave up 2 bases and V 3 bases, and 4 bases lay outside the gene matches. The CDR3 is 15 residues long. As handled by the study authors: The study took CDR3 differences across clinicopathological groups and made a distant-metastasis classifier for papillary thyroid cancer from them. From the PCR reads, TCRdb re-called clones with MiXCR. These V and J calls derive from TCRdb rather than the authors' analysis. The table lists roughly 40,000 clones, roughly 15% of them singletons. The chain employs TRBV15 and TRBJ2-7; TRBD2 matches 10 bases. The source of this sequence is a male donor with papillary thyroid cancer or a benign thyroid nodule (not recorded which). Some clones in this sample may be carry-over from other donors' samples. Sequencing was done on a sample of blood. The CDR3 spells CATSRGAGGPYEQYF. CDR3 bases: TGTGCCACCAGCAGGGGAGCGGGAGGGCCCTACGAGCAGTACTTC.